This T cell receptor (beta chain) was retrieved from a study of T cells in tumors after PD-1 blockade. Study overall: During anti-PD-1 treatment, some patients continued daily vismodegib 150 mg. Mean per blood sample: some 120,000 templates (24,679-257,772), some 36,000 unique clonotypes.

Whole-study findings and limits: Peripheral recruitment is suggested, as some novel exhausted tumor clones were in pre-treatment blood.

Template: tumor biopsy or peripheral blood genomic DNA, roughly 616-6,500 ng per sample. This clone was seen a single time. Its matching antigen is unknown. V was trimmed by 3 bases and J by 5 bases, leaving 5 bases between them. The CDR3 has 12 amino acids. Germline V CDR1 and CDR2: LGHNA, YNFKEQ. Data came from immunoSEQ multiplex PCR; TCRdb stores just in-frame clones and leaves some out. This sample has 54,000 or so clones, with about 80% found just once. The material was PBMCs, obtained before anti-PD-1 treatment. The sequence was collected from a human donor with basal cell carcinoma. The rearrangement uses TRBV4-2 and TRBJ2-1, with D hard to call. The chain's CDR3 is CASSQENNEQFF. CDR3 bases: TGTGCCAGCAGCCAGGAAAACAATGAGCAGTTCTTC.